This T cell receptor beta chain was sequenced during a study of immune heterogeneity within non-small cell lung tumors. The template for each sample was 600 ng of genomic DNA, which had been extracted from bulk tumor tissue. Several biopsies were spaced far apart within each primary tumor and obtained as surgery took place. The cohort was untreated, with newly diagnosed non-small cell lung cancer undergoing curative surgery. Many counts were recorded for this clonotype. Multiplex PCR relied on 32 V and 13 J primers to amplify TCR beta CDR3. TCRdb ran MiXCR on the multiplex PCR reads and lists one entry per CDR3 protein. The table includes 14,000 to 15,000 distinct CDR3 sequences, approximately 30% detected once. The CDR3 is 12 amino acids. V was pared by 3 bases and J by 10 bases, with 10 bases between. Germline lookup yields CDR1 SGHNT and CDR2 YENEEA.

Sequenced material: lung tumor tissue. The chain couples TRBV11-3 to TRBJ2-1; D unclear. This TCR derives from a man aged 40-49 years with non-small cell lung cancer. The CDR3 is CASSFSRLEQFF. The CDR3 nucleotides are TGTGCCAGCAGCTTCTCCAGATTAGAGCAGTTCTTC.